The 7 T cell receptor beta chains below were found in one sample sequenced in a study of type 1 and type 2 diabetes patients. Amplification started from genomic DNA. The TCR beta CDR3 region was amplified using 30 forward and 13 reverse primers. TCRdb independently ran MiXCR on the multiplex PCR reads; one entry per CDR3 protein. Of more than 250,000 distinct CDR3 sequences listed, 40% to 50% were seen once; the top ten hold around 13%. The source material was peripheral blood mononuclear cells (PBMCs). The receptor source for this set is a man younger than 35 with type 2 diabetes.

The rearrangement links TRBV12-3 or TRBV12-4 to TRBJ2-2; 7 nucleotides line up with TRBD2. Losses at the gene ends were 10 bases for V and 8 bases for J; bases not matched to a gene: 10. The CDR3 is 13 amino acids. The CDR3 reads CAIGRGRAGELFF. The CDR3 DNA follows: TGTGCCATTGGGCGCGGGAGAGCGGGGGAGCTGTTTTTT.

The CDR3 region is CSATLGGSSYNEQFF. Here the CDR3 DNA reads TGCAGTGCTACCTTGGGGGGCAGCTCCTACAATGAGCAGTTCTTC. This chain joins TRBV20-1 and TRBJ2-1; D is tentatively TRBD1 or TRBD2 (6 bases each). V was cut by 4 bases and J by 0 bases, with 13 bases left in between. The CDR3 is 15 residues long. The germline V gene encodes CDR1 DFQATT and CDR2 SNEGSKA (reference sequence).

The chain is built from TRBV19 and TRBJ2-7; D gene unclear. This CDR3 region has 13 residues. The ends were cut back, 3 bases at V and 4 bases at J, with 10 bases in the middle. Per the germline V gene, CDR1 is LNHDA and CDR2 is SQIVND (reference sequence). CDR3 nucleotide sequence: TGTGCCAGTAGTATGTCGCTGGCGTACGAGCAGTACTTC. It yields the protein CASSMSLAYEQYF.

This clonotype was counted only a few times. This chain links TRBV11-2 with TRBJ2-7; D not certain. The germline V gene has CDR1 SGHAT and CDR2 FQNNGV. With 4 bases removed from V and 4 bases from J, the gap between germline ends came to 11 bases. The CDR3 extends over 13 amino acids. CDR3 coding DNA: TGTGCCAGCAGCTACCAGACCTATTACGAGCAGTACTTC. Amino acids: CASSYQTYYEQYF.

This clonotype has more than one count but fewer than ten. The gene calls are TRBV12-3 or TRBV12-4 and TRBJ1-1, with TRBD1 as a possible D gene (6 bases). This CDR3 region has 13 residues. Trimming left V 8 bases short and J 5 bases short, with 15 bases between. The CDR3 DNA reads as TGTGCCAGCTCCGAGGGGGTGAGGACTGAAGCTTTCTTT. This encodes CASSEGVRTEAFF.

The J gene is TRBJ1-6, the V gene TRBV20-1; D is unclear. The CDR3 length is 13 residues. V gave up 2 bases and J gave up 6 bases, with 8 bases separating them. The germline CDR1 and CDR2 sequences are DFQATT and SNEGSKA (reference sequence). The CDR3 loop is CSARTAANSPLHF. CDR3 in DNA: TGCAGTGCTAGAACGGCAGCTAATTCACCCCTCCACTTT.

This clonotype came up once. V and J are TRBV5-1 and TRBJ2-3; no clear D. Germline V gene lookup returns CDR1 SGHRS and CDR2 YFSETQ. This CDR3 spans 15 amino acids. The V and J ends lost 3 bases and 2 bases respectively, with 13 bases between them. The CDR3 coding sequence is TGCGCCAGCAGCTCGAACGGACGGAACACAGATACGCAGTATTTT. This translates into CASSSNGRNTDTQYF.